This T cell receptor (beta chain) was sequenced for a study of cytomegalovirus exposure and HLA in healthy donors. Overall study findings and caveats: Being productive about 87% or about 30% of the time was typical of most TCR beta V segments in an earlier analysis.

Germline V gives CDR1 MNHEY, CDR2 SVGAGI. The length of the CDR3 is 14 residues. Vbeta (60) and Jbeta (13) primers were used in the PCR. Clones were sequenced by immunoSEQ multiplex PCR, and TCRdb holds only the in-frame ones, with some missing. Of over 150,000 clones listed, around 79% were seen once; the top ten hold roughly 7.3%. Of note for this clone: What it binds is unknown.

This TCR was sampled from a male donor in good health and CMV-seropositive. Input material: PBMCs. V gene TRBV6-5 combines with J gene TRBJ2-5; D possibly corresponds to TRBD2 (7 bases). The J call may not be correct, given that the DNA end is closer to TRBJ2-7. CDR3 loop: CASSREEGGAEQYF. CDR3 DNA sequence: TGTGCCAGCAGTAGGGAGGAGGGGGGGGCCGAGCAGTACTTC.